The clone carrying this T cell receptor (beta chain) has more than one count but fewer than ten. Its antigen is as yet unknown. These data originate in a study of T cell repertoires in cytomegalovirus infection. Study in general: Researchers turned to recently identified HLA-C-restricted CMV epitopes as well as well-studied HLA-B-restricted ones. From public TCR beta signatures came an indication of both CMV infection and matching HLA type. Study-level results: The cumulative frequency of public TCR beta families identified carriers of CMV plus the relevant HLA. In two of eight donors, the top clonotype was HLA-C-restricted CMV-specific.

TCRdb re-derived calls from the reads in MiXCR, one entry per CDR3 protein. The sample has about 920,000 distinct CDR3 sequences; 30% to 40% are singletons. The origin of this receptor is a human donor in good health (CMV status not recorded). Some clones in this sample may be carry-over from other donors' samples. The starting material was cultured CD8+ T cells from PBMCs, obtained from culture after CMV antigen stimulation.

CDR3 in amino acids: CASSYSRTGNEQYF. As DNA, the CDR3 is TGTGCCAGCAGTTACTCGAGAACTGGCAACGAGCAGTACTTC. The chain links TRBV6-5 to TRBJ2-7; D is unresolved. Germline CDR1 reads MNHEY; CDR2 reads SVGAGI. The CDR3 is 14 amino acids. Deletions cut 0 bases from V and 5 bases from J, with 11 bases between.